The 11 T cell receptor beta chains listed next were all sequenced from one sample in a study of blood T cell repertoires in COVID-19. The table came from immunoSEQ multiplex PCR; TCRdb's copy has only in-frame clones and leaves some out. The sample contains approximately 330,000 clones, about 87% of which appear only once. Sequenced sample: peripheral blood. These receptors were collected from a man aged 25-45 years with COVID-19, enrolled during active disease.

This chain links TRBV7-2 with TRBJ2-3; 7 nucleotides align to TRBD1. Germline V CDR1 and CDR2: SGHTA, FQGNSA. This CDR3 is 14 amino acids long. V shed 4 bases and J 2 bases; nucleotides not matched to a gene: 3. The CDR3 here is CASSWGQHTDTQYF. The CDR3 DNA reads as TGTGCCAGCAGCTGGGGACAGCACACAGATACGCAGTATTTT.

V usage is TRBV4-3 and J usage is TRBJ2-6; TRBD2 matches at 8 bases. This CDR3 is 20 amino acids long. The V and J ends lost 5 bases and 0 bases, in that order; junction bases with no gene match: 15. Germline lookup yields CDR1 LGHNA and CDR2 YSLEER. CDR3 sequence: CASSGEPSLAGLSGANVLTF. The CDR3 nucleotides are TGCGCCAGCAGCGGGGAGCCCTCTCTAGCGGGCCTCTCTGGGGCCAACGTCCTGACTTTC.

The V and J genes are TRBV19 and TRBJ2-7; TRBD1 agrees at 11 bases. This CDR3 has 12 amino acids. V lost 9 bases, J lost 4 bases, and 2 bases stayed unmatched. Germline V gives CDR1 LNHDA, CDR2 SQIVND (reference sequence). The CDR3 DNA reads TGTGCCAGCGGGACAGGGGGATACGAGCAGTACTTC. Translation: CASGTGGYEQYF.

This clone was picked up one time. The V call is TRBV19, the J call TRBJ2-1; TRBD2 agrees at 12 bases. Germline V gene sequence: CDR1 LNHDA, CDR2 SQIVND (reference sequence). The CDR3 has 17 residues. The V and J ends lost 6 bases and 8 bases, in that order; junction bases with no gene match: 14. The CDR3 loop reads CASRDATGTSGLYEQFF. The CDR3 DNA reads TGTGCCAGTAGGGACGCAACCGGGACTAGCGGGTTGTATGAGCAGTTCTTC.

V usage is TRBV27 and J usage is TRBJ1-1; 9 nucleotides agree with TRBD1. CDR1 and CDR2 from the germline V gene are MNHEY and SMNVEV (reference sequence). The CDR3 spans 14 residues. V dropped 0 bases and J dropped 9; count of bases not matched to a gene: 5. This CDR3 is CASSLSPGQGKAFF. Here the CDR3 DNA reads TGTGCCAGCAGTTTATCCCCCGGACAGGGGAAAGCTTTCTTT.

This chain uses TRBV10-2 with TRBJ2-1, with a weak D call TRBD2 (6 bases). CDR1 and CDR2 from the germline V gene are WSHSY and SAAADI. The V and J ends lost 7 bases and 5 bases respectively, with 15 bases between them. The length of the CDR3 is 14 residues. In nucleotides, the CDR3 is TGCGCCAGCACGGGACTGAGTAGGAACAATGAGCAGTTCTTC. Its translation is CASTGLSRNNEQFF.

This clone was counted once. J is TRBJ2-1 and V is TRBV18; perhaps TRBD2 as D (7 bases). Trimming left V 1 base short and J 9 bases short, with 10 bases between. The CDR3 totals 13 residues. CDR1 is KGHSH and CDR2 is LQKENI in the germline V gene. CDR3 nucleotide sequence: TGTGCCAGCTCACCACGGGGGGGCGCTGAGCAGTTCTTC. Its protein product is CASSPRGGAEQFF.

The chain employs TRBV19 and TRBJ1-2; D gene ambiguous. CDR1 and CDR2 from the germline V gene are LNHDA and SQIVND (reference sequence). V was clipped by 7 bases and J by 4 bases, with 16 bases between them. CDR3 length: 14 amino acids. The CDR3 reads CASMGEGISYGYTF. In DNA form, the CDR3 reads TGTGCCAGTATGGGAGAGGGTATAAGCTATGGCTACACCTTC. The full variable domain, completed using reference TRBV19 and TRBJ1-2, is DGGITQSPKYLFRKEGQNVTLSCEQNLNHDAMYWYRQDPGQGLRLIYYSQIVNDFQKGDIAEGYSVSREKKESFPLTVTSAQKNPTAFYLCASMGEGISYGYTFGSGTRLTVV.

This clone was picked up one time. The rearrangement uses TRBV27 and TRBJ2-3; D is ambiguous. V shed 4 bases and J shed 4 bases, with 9 bases lying between them. The CDR3 runs to 13 residues. Germline V lookup: CDR1 MNHEY, CDR2 SMNVEV (reference sequence). The CDR3 region has the DNA TGTGCCAGCAGTTCCCAGGCCCCAGATACGCAGTATTTT. Translated, it gives CASSSQAPDTQYF.

The chain has TRBV6-5 and TRBJ2-7; D uncertain. The CDR3 spans 13 residues. Trimming pared 5 bases from V and 0 bases from J, leaving 8 bases between. Germline loops: CDR1 MNHEY, CDR2 SVGAGI. CDR3 nucleotide sequence: TGTGCCAGCAGTCCCCCGGGCTCCTACGAGCAGTACTTC. It encodes CASSPPGSYEQYF.

CDR3 sequence reads: CASSLRTGDKQYF. CDR3 DNA: TGTGCCAGCAGCCTGCGGACAGGGGATAAGCAGTACTTC. The chain carries TRBV3-1 (or the pseudogene TRBV3-2) and TRBJ2-7, with 9 bases matching TRBD1. In germline, CDR1 is LGHDT, CDR2 YNNKEL (reference sequence). V gave up 4 bases and J gave up 8 bases; unmatched junction bases: 6. The CDR3 has 13 residues.